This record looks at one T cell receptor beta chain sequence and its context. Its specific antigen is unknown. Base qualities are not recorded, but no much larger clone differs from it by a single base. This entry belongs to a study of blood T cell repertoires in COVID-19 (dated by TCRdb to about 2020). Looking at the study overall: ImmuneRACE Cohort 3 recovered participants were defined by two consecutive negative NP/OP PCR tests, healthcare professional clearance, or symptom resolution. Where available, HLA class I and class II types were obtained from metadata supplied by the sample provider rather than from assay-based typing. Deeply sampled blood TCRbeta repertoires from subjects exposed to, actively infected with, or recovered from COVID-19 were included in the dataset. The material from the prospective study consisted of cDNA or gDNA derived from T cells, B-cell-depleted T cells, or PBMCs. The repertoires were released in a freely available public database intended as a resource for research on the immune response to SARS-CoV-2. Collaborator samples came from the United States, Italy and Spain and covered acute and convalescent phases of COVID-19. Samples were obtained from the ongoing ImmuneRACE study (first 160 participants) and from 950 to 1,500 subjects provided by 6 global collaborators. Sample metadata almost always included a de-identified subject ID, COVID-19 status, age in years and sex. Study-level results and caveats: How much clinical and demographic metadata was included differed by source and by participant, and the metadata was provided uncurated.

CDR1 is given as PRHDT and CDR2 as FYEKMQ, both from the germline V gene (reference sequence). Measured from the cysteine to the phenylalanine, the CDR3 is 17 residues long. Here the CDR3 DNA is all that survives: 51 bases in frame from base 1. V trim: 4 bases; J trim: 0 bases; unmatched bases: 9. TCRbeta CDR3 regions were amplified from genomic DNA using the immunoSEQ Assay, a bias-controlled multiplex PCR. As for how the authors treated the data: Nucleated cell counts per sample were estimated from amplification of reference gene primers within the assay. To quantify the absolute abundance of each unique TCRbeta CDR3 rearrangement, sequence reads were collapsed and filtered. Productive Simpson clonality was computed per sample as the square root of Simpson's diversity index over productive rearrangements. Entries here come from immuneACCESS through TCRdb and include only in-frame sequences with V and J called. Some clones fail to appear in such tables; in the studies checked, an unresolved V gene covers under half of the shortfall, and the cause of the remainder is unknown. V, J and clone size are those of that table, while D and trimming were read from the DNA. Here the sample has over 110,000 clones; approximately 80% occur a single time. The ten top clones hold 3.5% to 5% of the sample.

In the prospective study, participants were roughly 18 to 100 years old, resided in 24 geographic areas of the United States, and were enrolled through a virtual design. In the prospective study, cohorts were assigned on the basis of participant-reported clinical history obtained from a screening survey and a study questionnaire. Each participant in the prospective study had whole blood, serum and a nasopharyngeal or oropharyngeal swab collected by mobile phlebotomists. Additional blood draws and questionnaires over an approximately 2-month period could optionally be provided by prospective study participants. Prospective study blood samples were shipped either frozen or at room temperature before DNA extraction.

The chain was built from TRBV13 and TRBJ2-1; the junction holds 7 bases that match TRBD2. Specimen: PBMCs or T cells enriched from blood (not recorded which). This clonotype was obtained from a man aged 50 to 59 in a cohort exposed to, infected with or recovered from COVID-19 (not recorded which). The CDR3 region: CASSSYFGGSSYNEQFF. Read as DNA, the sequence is TGTGCCAGCAGCTCCTATTTTGGCGGGAGCTCCTACAATGAGCAGTTCTTC.